This TCR beta chain derives from a study of blood T cell repertoires in COVID-19. Across the whole study: The cDNA or gDNA used as material had been derived from T cells, B-cell-depleted T cells, or PBMCs.

Original analysis: Amplified reference gene primers provided the basis for estimating nucleated cell counts. Generated by immunoSEQ multiplex PCR, the TCRdb table keeps only in-frame clones and is missing some. V and J calls and clone size are those listed in that table; D and trimming were worked out from the DNA. The top ten clones hold about 5% of a sample with 100,000 to 150,000 clones, about 82% of them seen once. CDR3 length: 18 amino acids. V dropped 5 bases and J dropped 3 bases, with 25 bases sitting between them. Per germline, CDR1 LNHDA and CDR2 SQIVND (reference sequence). The receptor was derived from a human donor in a cohort sampled during active COVID-19. What was sequenced was peripheral blood. The chain has TRBV19 and TRBJ1-2; D gene uncertain. This CDR3 reads CASSLRTPGRLLHYGYTF. The CDR3 DNA follows: TGTGCCAGTAGTTTACGAACCCCTGGGAGGCTGCTTCACTATGGCTACACCTTC.